A selection of T cell receptor beta chains follows, all from one sample in a study of OX40 agonist ivuxolimab in advanced cancers. Profiling relied on immunoSEQ multiplex PCR, and the TCRdb table lists in-frame clones only, not all of them. The repertoire includes some 54,000 clones, roughly nine tenths of them detected once, and roughly 13% sits in the top ten. This specimen consisted of CD4+ or CD8+ T cells sorted from blood, obtained in a trial of the OX40 agonist ivuxolimab. Source of these receptors: an adult with an advanced solid tumor such as melanoma, head and neck, liver or kidney cancer. CDR3s include the opening cysteine and the closing phenylalanine or tryptophan. The D gene is left open where the match is weak. Clone size is shown for a subset of rows, as once, few, many or a class of expanded clone.

clone size	D gene	V gene	J gene	CDR3 protein	CDR3 DNA
-	-	TRBV19	TRBJ2-2	CASSLRSYTGELFF	TGTGCCAGTAGTCTTCGGAGTTACACCGGGGAGCTGTTTTTT
-	TRBD1	TRBV9	TRBJ1-1	CASSVDRGGTEAFF	TGTGCCAGCAGCGTAGACAGGGGAGGCACTGAAGCTTTCTTT
once	-	TRBV18	TRBJ1-2	CASSPEDSIFYGYTF	TGTGCCAGCTCACCGGAGGACAGCATTTTCTATGGCTACACCTTC
-	-	TRBV6-1	TRBJ2-7	CASALEEGTYEQYF	TGTGCCAGCGCCTTGGAGGAGGGTACCTACGAGCAGTACTTC
-	-	TRBV13	TRBJ1-1	CASEAEGGTEAFF	TGTGCCAGCGAGGCGGAAGGAGGAACTGAAGCTTTCTTT
-	TRBD2	TRBV2	TRBJ2-1	CASSERAGGYNEQFF	TGTGCCAGCAGTGAACGGGCGGGGGGCTACAATGAGCAGTTCTTC
-	-	TRBV19	TRBJ2-7	CASSMASNYEQYF	TGTGCCAGTAGTATGGCAAGTAACTACGAGCAGTACTTC
-	-	TRBV10-2	TRBJ1-3	CASSESGGADTIYF	TGCGCCAGCAGTGAGTCTGGGGGGGCGGACACCATATATTTT
few	-	TRBV21-1	TRBJ1-2	CASRKGAHGYTF	TGTGCCAGCAGGAAGGGGGCGCATGGCTACACCTTC
-	-	TRBV4-3	TRBJ2-6	CASSQDSGLYGANVLTF	TGCGCCAGCAGCCAAGATTCCGGCTTATACGGGGCCAACGTCCTGACTTTC
-	TRBD1	TRBV7-2	TRBJ1-2	CASSFAGDRVLGYTF	TGTGCCAGCAGCTTCGCGGGGGACAGGGTTTTAGGCTACACCTTC
-	TRBD1	TRBV6-5	TRBJ2-7	CASRRETGTPYEQYF	TGTGCCAGCAGGAGGGAGACAGGGACCCCCTACGAGCAGTACTTC
-	-	TRBV9	TRBJ1-2	CASSGPGAYGYTF	TGTGCCAGCAGCGGCCCAGGAGCCTATGGCTACACCTTC
-	-	TRBV2	TRBJ1-5	CASNSGERNQPQHF	TGTGCCAGCAACTCAGGGGAACGCAATCAGCCCCAGCATTTT
-	-	TRBV27	TRBJ2-2	CASSPSGTGELFF	TGTGCCAGCAGTCCCAGCGGCACCGGGGAGCTGTTTTTT
-	-	TRBV9	TRBJ2-5	CASSVESGRQETQYF	TGTGCCAGCAGCGTAGAAAGCGGAAGACAAGAGACCCAGTACTTC
-	TRBD2	TRBV13	TRBJ2-7	CASSLEGLAGAYEQYF	TGTGCCAGCAGCCTTGAGGGGCTAGCGGGGGCCTACGAGCAGTACTTC
once	-	TRBV4-1	TRBJ2-1	CASSQEDSPNEQFF	TGCGCCAGCAGCCAAGAGGACAGTCCGAATGAGCAGTTCTTC
-	-	TRBV27	TRBJ1-5	CASSLETGSNRPQHF	TGTGCCAGCAGTTTAGAGACAGGTTCCAATCGGCCCCAGCATTTT
-	-	TRBV4-3	TRBJ2-7	CASSQVQGPYEQYF	TGCGCCAGCAGCCAAGTCCAGGGGCCCTACGAGCAGTACTTC
-	-	TRBV4-1	TRBJ1-4	CASRGGPDEKLFF	TGCGCCTCCAGGGGAGGGCCGGATGAAAAACTGTTTTTT
-	TRBD1	TRBV6-1	TRBJ1-4	CASSPRTGLYEKLFF	TGTGCCAGCAGTCCCCGGACAGGGTTATACGAAAAACTGTTTTTT
-	TRBD1	TRBV7-9	TRBJ1-1	CASTTNGIGTGPSGEAFF	TGTGCCAGCACCACGAATGGAATCGGGACAGGGCCATCTGGTGAAGCTTTCTTT
-	TRBD1	TRBV29-1	TRBJ2-1	CSVEADRDNEQFF	TGCAGCGTTGAGGCGGACAGGGACAATGAGCAGTTCTTC
-	-	TRBV6-5	TRBJ2-7	CASSYSGPLEQYF	TGTGCCAGCAGTTACTCGGGCCCCCTCGAGCAGTACTTC
-	-	TRBV6-4	TRBJ2-1	CASSDSPYNEQFF	TGTGCCAGCAGTGACTCTCCTTACAATGAGCAGTTCTTC
-	-	TRBV4-1	TRBJ2-7	CASSQRAEGSYEQYF	TGCGCCAGCAGCCAGAGGGCAGAGGGCTCCTACGAGCAGTACTTC
-	TRBD2	TRBV6-1	TRBJ2-7	CASSEGLAETYEQYF	TGTGCCAGCAGTGAAGGGCTAGCGGAGACCTACGAGCAGTACTTC
-	TRBD1	TRBV7-2	TRBJ2-5	CASSPGTGGAETQYF	TGTGCCAGCAGCCCCGGGACAGGGGGCGCAGAGACCCAGTACTTC
-	-	TRBV30	TRBJ2-1	CAWSISGDEQFF	TGTGCCTGGAGTATTTCAGGGGATGAGCAGTTCTTC
-	-	TRBV2	TRBJ2-6	CASSRQGISGGANVLTF	TGTGCCAGCAGTCGGCAGGGAATATCTGGTGGGGCCAACGTCCTGACTTTC
-	TRBD1	TRBV6-5	TRBJ2-5	CASSSPGQEETQYF	TGTGCCAGCAGTTCACCGGGACAGGAAGAGACCCAGTACTTC
-	-	TRBV4-3	TRBJ1-1	CASSPLYGAEAFF	TGCGCCAGCAGCCCCCTTTATGGTGCTGAAGCTTTCTTT
-	-	TRBV30	TRBJ2-5	CAWNPPELEWETQYF	TGTGCCTGGAACCCCCCCGAGCTAGAATGGGAGACCCAGTACTTC
-	TRBD1	TRBV6-1	TRBJ1-5	CASSPGTGVQPQHF	TGTGCCAGCAGCCCCGGGACAGGGGTTCAGCCCCAGCATTTT
-	-	TRBV10-3	TRBJ1-2	CASSPGGGDGYTF	TGTGCCAGTTCACCGGGGGGTGGTGATGGCTACACCTTC
-	-	TRBV27	TRBJ2-7	CASSLGGSAYEQYF	TGTGCCAGCAGTTTAGGGGGGTCTGCCTACGAGCAGTACTTC
-	-	TRBV4-1	TRBJ2-1	CASSQEATTSEQFF	TGCGCCAGCAGCCAAGAGGCGACTACGAGCGAGCAGTTCTTC
medium-sized	TRBD1	TRBV27	TRBJ1-2	CASKQGKGVGYTF	TGTGCCAGCAAACAGGGGAAAGGGGTTGGCTACACCTTC
-	TRBD1	TRBV10-1	TRBJ1-6	CASSEAGQGNSPLHF	TGCGCCAGCAGTGAGGCAGGACAGGGTAATTCACCCCTCCACTTT
-	-	TRBV30	TRBJ1-4	CAWSAHRGLREKLFF	TGTGCCTGGAGTGCCCACCGGGGTCTTCGGGAAAAACTGTTTTTT
-	-	TRBV30	TRBJ2-1	CAWTENNEQFF	TGTGCCTGGACGGAAAACAATGAGCAGTTCTTC
-	-	TRBV4-1	TRBJ2-1	CASSQGRNEQFF	TGCGCCAGCAGCCAAGGACGCAATGAGCAGTTCTTC
-	-	TRBV4-1	TRBJ2-7	CASSQALGLAVYEQYF	TGCGCCAGCAGCCAAGCATTGGGTCTTGCCGTCTACGAGCAGTACTTC
-	-	TRBV2	TRBJ2-5	CASNLDTQETQYF	TGTGCCAGCAATTTGGACACTCAAGAGACCCAGTACTTC
-	-	TRBV7-9	TRBJ2-1	CASSIQTGFNEQFF	TGTGCCAGCAGCATCCAGACAGGATTCAATGAGCAGTTCTTC
-	-	TRBV5-6	TRBJ1-2	CASSLPLDGYTF	TGTGCCAGCAGCTTACCTCTGGATGGCTACACCTTC
-	-	TRBV16	TRBJ1-1	CASSQKTEVNTEAFF	TGTGCCAGCAGCCAGAAGACAGAAGTGAACACTGAAGCTTTCTTT
-	-	TRBV5-6	TRBJ2-7	CASSPTTGSYEQYF	TGTGCCAGCAGTCCAACAACAGGGTCCTACGAGCAGTACTTC
-	TRBD1	TRBV19	TRBJ2-7	CASSIRQGDYEQYF	TGTGCCAGTAGTATCCGACAGGGGGACTACGAGCAGTACTTC
once	-	TRBV10-1	TRBJ2-2	CASSESSGGDYTGELFF	TGCGCCAGCAGTGAGTCTAGTGGCGGGGATTACACCGGGGAGCTGTTTTTT
-	-	TRBV4-1	TRBJ1-6	CASSQERGNNSPLHF	TGCGCCAGCAGCCAAGAGAGAGGGAATAATTCACCCCTCCACTTT
-	TRBD1	TRBV5-5	TRBJ2-7	CASSSTGGTWEQYF	TGTGCCAGCAGCTCCACAGGGGGCACGTGGGAGCAGTACTTC
few	TRBD1	TRBV19	TRBJ1-1	CASRQGLNTEAFF	TGTGCCAGCAGACAGGGTTTGAACACTGAAGCTTTCTTT